These T cell receptor beta chains were read from a single sample in a study of human T cells and chemical hapten exposure. TCRdb re-analysed the RACE reads in MiXCR, keeping a single row per CDR3 protein. Here the sample spans about 50,000 distinct CDR3 sequences, roughly 4% being singletons. The sequenced material came from whole blood. The receptors shown here come from a female donor in good health. Some clones in this sample may be carry-over from other donors' samples. Each CDR3 is given with its conserved first and last residue. The order of the fields is D gene, J gene, V gene, CDR3 length, clone size, CDR3 DNA, CDR3 protein. A D gene is named only where the DNA matches it firmly. Clone size is given for some rows only: seen once, a few or many times, or a class if the clone is expanded.

>-|TRBJ2-3|TRBV4-3|15|many
TGCGCCAGCAGCCAATGGGGCGGTAGCACAGATACGCAGTATTTT
CASSQWGGSTDTQYF
>-|TRBJ1-1|TRBV28|14|many
TGTGCCAGTAGGGTCACAGGCGGGGGCACTGAAGCTTTCTTT
CASRVTGGGTEAFF
>-|TRBJ1-1|TRBV3-1|13|many
TGTGCCAGCAGCCAATTGGGGAACACTGAAGCTTTCTTT
CASSQLGNTEAFF
>TRBD1|TRBJ1-5|TRBV7-2|14|many
TGTGCCAGCAGCTTAGGGACAGGGTATCAGCCCCAGCATTTT
CASSLGTGYQPQHF
>TRBD2|TRBJ2-4|TRBV7-8|19|many
TGTGCCAGCAGCTTAGCGGGTCTGAGCGGGGGGGCATCCAAAAACATTCAGTACTTC
CASSLAGLSGGASKNIQYF
>-|TRBJ1-5|TRBV6-2/TRBV6-3|17|many
TGTGCCAGCAGTTACTCGAGGTACCCCGGGAGCAATCAGCCCCAGCATTTT
CASSYSRYPGSNQPQHF
>-|TRBJ2-3|TRBV9|13|few
TGTGCCAGCAGCGTAACGTTCGCAGATACGCAGTATTTT
CASSVTFADTQYF
>TRBD2|TRBJ2-5|TRBV5-1|15|many
TGCGCCAGCAGCTTGACGGGACTAGCGGAAGAGACCCAGTACTTC
CASSLTGLAEETQYF
>TRBD1|TRBJ1-1|TRBV15|13|many
TGTGCCACCAGCCTCGACAGGGTCACTGAAGCTTTCTTT
CATSLDRVTEAFF
>-|TRBJ1-6|TRBV9|20|-
TGTGCCAGCAGCCGTTGGGAAGGGGGTCCCCTGAGCTCCTATAATTCACCCCTCCACTTT
CASSRWEGGPLSSYNSPLHF